This T cell receptor beta chain was sequenced during a study of blood T cell repertoires in COVID-19. The wider study: Researchers got acute and convalescent COVID-19 samples from the United States, Italy and Spain. Sources were T cells, B-cell-depleted T cells, or PBMCs; the material itself was cDNA or gDNA.

The authors' processing: Using reference gene primer amplification, nucleated cell counts were estimated. The protocol was immunoSEQ multiplex PCR, while the TCRdb copy is restricted to in-frame clones and leaves out a portion. That table gives V, J and clone size, and the DNA gave D and trimming. This table holds about 120,000 clones, nearly 90% found once. The CDR3 has 14 amino acids. Germline values: CDR1 LGHNT, CDR2 FRNRAP. V lost 6 bases, J lost 4 bases, and 3 bases stayed unmatched. This clone has just one count. Sequencing was carried out using peripheral blood. The gene calls are TRBV12-5 and TRBJ2-2; 9 bases match TRBD1. This TCR was sampled from a woman aged 55-69 years with COVID-19, enrolled during active disease. CDR3 region: CASGRDRATGELFF. The CDR3, as DNA: TGTGCTAGTGGGAGGGACAGGGCCACCGGGGAGCTGTTTTTT.